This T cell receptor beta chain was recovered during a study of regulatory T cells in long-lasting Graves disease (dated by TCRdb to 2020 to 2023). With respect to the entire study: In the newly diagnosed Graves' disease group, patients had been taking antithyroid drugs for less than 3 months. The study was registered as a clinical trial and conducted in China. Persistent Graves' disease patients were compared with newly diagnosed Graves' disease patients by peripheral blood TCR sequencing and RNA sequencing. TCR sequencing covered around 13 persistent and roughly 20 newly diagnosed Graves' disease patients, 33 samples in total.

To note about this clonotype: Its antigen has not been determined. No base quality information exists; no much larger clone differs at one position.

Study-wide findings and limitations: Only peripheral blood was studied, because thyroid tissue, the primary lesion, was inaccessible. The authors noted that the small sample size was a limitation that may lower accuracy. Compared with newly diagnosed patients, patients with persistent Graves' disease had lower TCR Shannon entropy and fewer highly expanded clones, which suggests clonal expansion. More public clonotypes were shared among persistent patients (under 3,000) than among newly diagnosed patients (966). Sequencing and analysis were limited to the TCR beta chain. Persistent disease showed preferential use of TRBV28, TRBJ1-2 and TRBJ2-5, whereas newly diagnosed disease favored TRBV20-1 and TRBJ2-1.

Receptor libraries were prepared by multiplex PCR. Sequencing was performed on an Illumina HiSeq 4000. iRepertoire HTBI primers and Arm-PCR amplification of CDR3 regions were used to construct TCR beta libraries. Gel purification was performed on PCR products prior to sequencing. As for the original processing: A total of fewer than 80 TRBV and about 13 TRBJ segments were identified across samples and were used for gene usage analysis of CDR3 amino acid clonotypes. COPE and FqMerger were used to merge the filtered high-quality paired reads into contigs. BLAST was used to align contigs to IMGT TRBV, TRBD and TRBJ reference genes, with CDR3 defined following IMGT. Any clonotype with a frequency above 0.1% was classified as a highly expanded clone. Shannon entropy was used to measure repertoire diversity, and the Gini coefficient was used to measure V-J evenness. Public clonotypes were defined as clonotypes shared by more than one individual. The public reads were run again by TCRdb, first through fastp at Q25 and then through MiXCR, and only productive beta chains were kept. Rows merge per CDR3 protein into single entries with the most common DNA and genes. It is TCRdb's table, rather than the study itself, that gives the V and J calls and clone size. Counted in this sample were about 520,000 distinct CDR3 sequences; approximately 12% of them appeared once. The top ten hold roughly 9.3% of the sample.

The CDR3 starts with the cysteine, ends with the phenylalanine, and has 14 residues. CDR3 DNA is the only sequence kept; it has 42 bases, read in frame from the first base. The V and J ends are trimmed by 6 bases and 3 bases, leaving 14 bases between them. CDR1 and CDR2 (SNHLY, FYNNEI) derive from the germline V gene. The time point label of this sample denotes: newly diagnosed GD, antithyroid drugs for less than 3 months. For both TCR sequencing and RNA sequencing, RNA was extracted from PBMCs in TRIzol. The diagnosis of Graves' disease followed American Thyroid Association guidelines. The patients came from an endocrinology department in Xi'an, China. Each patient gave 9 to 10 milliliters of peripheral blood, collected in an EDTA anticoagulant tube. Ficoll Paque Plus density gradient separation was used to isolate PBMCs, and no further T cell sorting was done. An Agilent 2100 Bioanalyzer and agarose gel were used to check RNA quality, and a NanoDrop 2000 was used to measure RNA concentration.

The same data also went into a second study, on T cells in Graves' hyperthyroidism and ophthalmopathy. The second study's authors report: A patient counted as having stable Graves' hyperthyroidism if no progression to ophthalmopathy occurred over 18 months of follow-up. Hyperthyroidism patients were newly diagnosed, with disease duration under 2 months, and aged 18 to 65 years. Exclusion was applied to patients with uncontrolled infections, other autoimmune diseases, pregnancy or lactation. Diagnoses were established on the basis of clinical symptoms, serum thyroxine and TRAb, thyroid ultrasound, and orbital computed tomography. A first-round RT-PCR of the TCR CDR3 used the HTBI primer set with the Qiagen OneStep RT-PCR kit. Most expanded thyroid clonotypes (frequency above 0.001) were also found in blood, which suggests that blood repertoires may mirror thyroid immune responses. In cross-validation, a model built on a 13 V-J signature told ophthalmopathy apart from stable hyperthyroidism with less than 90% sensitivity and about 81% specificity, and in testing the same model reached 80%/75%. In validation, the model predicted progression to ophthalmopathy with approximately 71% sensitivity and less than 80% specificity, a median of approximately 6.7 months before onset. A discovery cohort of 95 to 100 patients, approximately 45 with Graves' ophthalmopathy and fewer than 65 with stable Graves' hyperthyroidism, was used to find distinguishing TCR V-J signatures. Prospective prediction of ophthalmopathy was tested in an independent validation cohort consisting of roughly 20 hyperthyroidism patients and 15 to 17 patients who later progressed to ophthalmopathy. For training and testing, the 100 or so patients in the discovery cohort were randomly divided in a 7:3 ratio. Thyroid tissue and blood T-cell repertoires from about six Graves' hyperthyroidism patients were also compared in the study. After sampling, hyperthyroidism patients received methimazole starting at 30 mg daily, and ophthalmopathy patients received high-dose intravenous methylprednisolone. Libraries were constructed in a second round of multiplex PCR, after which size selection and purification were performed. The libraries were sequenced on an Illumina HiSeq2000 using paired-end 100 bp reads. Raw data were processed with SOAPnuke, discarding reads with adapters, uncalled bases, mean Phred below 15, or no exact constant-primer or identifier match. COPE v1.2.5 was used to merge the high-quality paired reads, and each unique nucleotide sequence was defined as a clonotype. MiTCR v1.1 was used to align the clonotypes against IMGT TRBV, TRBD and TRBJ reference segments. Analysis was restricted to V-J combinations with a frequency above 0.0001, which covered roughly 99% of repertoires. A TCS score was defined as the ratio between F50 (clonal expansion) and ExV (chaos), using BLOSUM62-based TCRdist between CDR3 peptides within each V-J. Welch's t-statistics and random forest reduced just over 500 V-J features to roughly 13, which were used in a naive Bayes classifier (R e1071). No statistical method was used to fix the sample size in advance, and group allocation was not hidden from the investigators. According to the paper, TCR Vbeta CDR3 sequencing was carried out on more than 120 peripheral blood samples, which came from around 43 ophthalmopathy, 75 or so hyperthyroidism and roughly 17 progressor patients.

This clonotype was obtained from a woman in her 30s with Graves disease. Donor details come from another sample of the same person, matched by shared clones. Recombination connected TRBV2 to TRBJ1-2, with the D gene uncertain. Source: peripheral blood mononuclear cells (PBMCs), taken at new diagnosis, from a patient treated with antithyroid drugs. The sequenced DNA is TGTGCCAGCAGCCCCGAGGTCTGGGACTATGGCTACACCTTC. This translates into CASSPEVWDYGYTF.